This TCR beta chain is from a study of cytomegalovirus exposure and HLA in healthy donors. Findings and limits, study-wide: Across donors, sequencing depth was assumed by presence/absence analyses to be roughly uniform. Rates of TCR association differed by HLA locus in a later analysis, with DRB1 highest and HLA-C lowest.

Points on this clone: Its antigen is still unknown.

Amplification used 60 Vbeta primers and 13 Jbeta primers. Measured with immunoSEQ multiplex PCR; TCRdb has only the in-frame clones, and not every one. This repertoire shows roughly 70,000 clones, roughly four fifths found once; its top ten account for roughly 2%. Germline CDR1 is MNHEY and CDR2 is SVGAGI. J gave up 4 bases and V 5 bases, and 7 bases lay outside the gene matches. The CDR3 runs 14 residues. The rearrangement uses TRBV6-5 and TRBJ2-7; 8 positions agree with TRBD2. The source material was PBMCs. This TCR was recovered from a man aged 18 to 35 in good health and CMV-seronegative. CDR3 coding DNA: TGTGCCAGCAGTCCGGGACTAGGGGGGTACGAGCAGTACTTC. It specifies CASSPGLGGYEQYF.